This T cell receptor (beta chain) was documented in a study of blood T cell repertoires in COVID-19. Whole-study context: Specimens from acute and convalescent COVID-19 originated in the United States, Italy and Spain.

Authors' methods: By means of reference gene primer amplification, nucleated cell counts were estimated. Data came from immunoSEQ multiplex PCR; TCRdb stores just in-frame clones and leaves some out. That table gives V, J and clone size, and the DNA gave D and trimming. The sample records roughly 260,000 clones, around 90% being singletons. The trim removed 3 bases at V and 6 bases at J, leaving 3 bases unmatched. This CDR3 has 14 residues. CDR1 SGHDT and CDR2 YYEEEE come from the germline V gene. The sequence derives from a person between 18 and 30 years old with COVID-19, enrolled during active disease. Sequenced: peripheral blood. The chain couples TRBV5-6 to TRBJ2-4; TRBD2 matches at 10 bases. The CDR3 bases are TGTGCCAGCAGCTCATGGACTAGCGGAAACATTCAGTACTTC. Its protein product is CASSSWTSGNIQYF.